A single sample is the source of the 8 T cell receptor beta chains below, sequenced in a study of breast tumors, draining lymph nodes, adjacent tissues. TCRdb independently ran MiXCR on the multiplex PCR reads; one entry per CDR3 protein. The sample has approximately 100,000 distinct CDR3 sequences; around 20% are singletons. The lymph nodes were axillary draining lymph nodes from breast cancer patients. Sample: axillary lymph node tissue. All receptors derive from a female donor with breast cancer. Some clones in this sample may be carry-over from other donors' samples.

Many counts were recorded for this clonotype. CDR3 nucleotide sequence: TGTGCCAGCAGAACCCGGCAGGTCACAAAATTTTCACCCCTCCACTTT. Translated, it gives CASRTRQVTKFSPLHF. The chain employs TRBV6-5 and TRBJ1-6; D gene unclear. The CDR3 totals 16 residues. Trimming took off 6 bases at V and 9 bases at J, with 21 bases between the two ends. Per the germline V gene, CDR1 is MNHEY and CDR2 is SVGAGI.

This clonotype has a count of ten or more. The rearrangement uses TRBV20-1 and TRBJ2-3; possible D gene TRBD1, 6 bases. Germline loops: CDR1 DFQATT, CDR2 SNEGSKA (reference sequence). V was pared by 1 base and J by 6 bases, with 17 bases between. CDR3 length: 15 residues. The CDR3 spells CSARGAVGARDTQYF. CDR3 sequence (DNA): TGCAGTGCTAGAGGAGCGGTGGGGGCACGGGATACGCAGTATTTT.

The chain carries TRBV7-2 and TRBJ2-5, with D perhaps TRBD2 (6 bases). The germline gives CDR1 SGHTA, CDR2 FQGNSA. CDR3 size: 14 residues. V shed 5 bases and J shed 2 bases, with 12 bases lying between them. The CDR3 is CASSRGTEQETQYF. CDR3 DNA sequence: TGTGCCAGCAGCCGGGGGACGGAACAAGAGACCCAGTACTTC.

This clonotype was counted only a few times. V and J are TRBV11-3 and TRBJ2-1; the match to TRBD2 covers 7 bases. V was clipped by 5 bases and J by 6 bases; unmatched bases: 13. CDR3 length: 16 amino acids. Germline assignment: CDR1 SGHNT and CDR2 YENEEA. CDR3 bases: TGTGCCAGCAGCCCATACGGGACTACTGGAGCCAATGAGCAGTTCTTC. Translation gives CASSPYGTTGANEQFF. The whole variable domain, filled in from reference TRBV11-3 and TRBJ2-1, reads EAGVVQSPRYKIIEKKQPVAFWCNPISGHNTLYWYLQNLGQGPELLIRYENEEAVDDSQLPKDRFSAERLKGVDSTLKIQPAELGDSAVYLCASSPYGTTGANEQFFGPGTRLTVL.

This clonotype was detected many times. This chain joins TRBV12-3 or TRBV12-4 and TRBJ2-1; 9 positions match TRBD1. This CDR3 comprises 16 residues. Losses at the gene ends were 3 bases for V and 2 bases for J; bases not matched to a gene: 5. CDR3 nucleotides: TGTGCCAGCAGTTTCCGGACAGGGGCGGCCTACAATGAGCAGTTCTTC. Its translation: CASSFRTGAAYNEQFF.

As for this clonotype: It may be a read error: a sequence one base away is much more abundant. The V and J genes are TRBV20-1 and TRBJ2-3, with TRBD2 identical over 7 bases. The trim removed 6 bases at V and 5 bases at J, leaving 14 bases unmatched. The CDR3 totals 15 residues. Per germline, CDR1 DFQATT and CDR2 SNEGSKA (reference sequence). CDR3 DNA: TGCAGTGCAAACTCAGGGCGGGGGTTCATAGATACGCAGTATTTT. Amino acid sequence: CSANSGRGFIDTQYF.

This clonotype was seen many times. V and J are TRBV2 and TRBJ2-7; a possible D gene is TRBD1 (6 bases). V shed 1 base and J shed 5 bases, with 18 bases lying between them. This CDR3 is 16 amino acids long. CDR1 is SNHLY and CDR2 is FYNNEI in the germline V gene. DNA for the CDR3: TGTGCCAGCAGTGAAGGTGTCTGGGGGCCTAGAAACGAGCAGTACTTC. This sequence encodes CASSEGVWGPRNEQYF. The variable domain in full, completed from reference TRBV2 and TRBJ2-7, reads EPEVTQTPSHQVTQMGQEVILRCVPISNHLYFYWYRQILGQKVEFLVSFYNNEISEKSEIFDDQFSVERPDGSNFTLKIRSTKLEDSAMYFCASSEGVWGPRNEQYFGPGTRLTVT.

The chain links TRBV5-1 to TRBJ2-7; 12 positions match TRBD2. In germline, CDR1 is SGHRS, CDR2 YFSETQ. Unmatched junction bases numbered 10, after V lost 3 bases and J lost 3 bases. The CDR3 totals 17 residues. In DNA, the CDR3 is TGCGCCAGCAGCTCGGGGATACTAGCGGGAGGATTCTACGAGCAGTACTTC. This codes for CASSSGILAGGFYEQYF.